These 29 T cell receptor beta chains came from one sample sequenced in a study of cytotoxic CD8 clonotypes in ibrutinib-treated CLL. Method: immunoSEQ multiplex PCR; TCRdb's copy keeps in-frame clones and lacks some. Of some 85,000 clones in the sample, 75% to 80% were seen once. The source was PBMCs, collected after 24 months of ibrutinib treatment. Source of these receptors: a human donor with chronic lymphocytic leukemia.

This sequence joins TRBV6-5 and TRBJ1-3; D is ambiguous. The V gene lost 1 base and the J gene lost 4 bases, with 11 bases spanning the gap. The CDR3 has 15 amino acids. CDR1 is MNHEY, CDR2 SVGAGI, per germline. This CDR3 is CASSYYPGRGNTIYF. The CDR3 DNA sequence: TGTGCCAGCAGTTACTACCCTGGGAGGGGAAACACCATATATTTT.

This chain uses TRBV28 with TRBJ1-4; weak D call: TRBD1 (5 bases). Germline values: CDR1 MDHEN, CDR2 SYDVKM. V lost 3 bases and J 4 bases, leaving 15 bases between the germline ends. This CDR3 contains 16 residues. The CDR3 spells CASSFPGSRGNEKLFF. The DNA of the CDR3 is TGTGCCAGCAGTTTCCCTGGGTCAAGGGGTAATGAAAAACTGTTTTTT. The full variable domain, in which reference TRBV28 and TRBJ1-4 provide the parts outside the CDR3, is DVKVTQSSRYLVKRTGEKVFLECVQDMDHENMFWYRQDPGLGLRLIYFSYDVKMKEKGDIPEGYSVSREKKERFSLILESASTNQTSMYLCASSFPGSRGNEKLFFGSGTQLSVL.

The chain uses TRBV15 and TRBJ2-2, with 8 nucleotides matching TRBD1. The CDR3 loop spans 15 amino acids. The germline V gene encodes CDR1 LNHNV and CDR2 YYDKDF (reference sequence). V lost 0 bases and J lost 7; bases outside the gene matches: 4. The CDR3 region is CATSRETGAVGELFF. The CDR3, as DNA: TGTGCCACCAGCAGAGAGACAGGGGCGGTCGGGGAGCTGTTTTTT. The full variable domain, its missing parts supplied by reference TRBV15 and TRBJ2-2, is DAMVIQNPRYQVTQFGKPVTLSCSQTLNHNVMYWYQQKSSQAPKLLFHYYDKDFNNEADTPDNFQSRRPNTSFCFLDIRSPGLGDTAMYLCATSRETGAVGELFFGEGSRLTVL.

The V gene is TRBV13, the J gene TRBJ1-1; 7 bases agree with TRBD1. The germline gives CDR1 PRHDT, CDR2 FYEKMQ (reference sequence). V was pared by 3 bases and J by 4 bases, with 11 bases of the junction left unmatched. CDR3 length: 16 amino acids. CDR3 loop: CASSFPAGGLSTEAFF. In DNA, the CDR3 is TGTGCCAGCAGCTTCCCGGCAGGGGGTCTGAGCACTGAAGCTTTCTTT.

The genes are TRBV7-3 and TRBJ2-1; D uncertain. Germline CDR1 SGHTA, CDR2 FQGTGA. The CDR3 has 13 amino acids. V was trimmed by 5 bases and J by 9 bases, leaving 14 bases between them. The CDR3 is CASSNHLSIEQFF. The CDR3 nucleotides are TGTGCCAGCAGCAACCATTTAAGTATTGAGCAGTTCTTC.

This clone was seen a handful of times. The CDR3 sequence: CASSQSDNTEAFF. Here the CDR3 DNA reads TGTGCCAGCAGTCAGTCTGATAACACTGAAGCTTTCTTT. The V gene is TRBV27, the J gene TRBJ1-1; D remains unclear. Germline V gives CDR1 MNHEY, CDR2 SMNVEV (reference sequence). The V gene lost 5 bases and the J gene lost 2 bases, with 9 bases spanning the gap. This CDR3 region has 13 residues.

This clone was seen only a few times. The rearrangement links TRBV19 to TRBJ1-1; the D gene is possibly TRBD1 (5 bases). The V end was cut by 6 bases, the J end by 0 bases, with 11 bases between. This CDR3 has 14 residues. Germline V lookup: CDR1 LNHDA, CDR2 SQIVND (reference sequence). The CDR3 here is CASSRDGLNTEAFF. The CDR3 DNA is TGTGCCAGTAGCAGGGACGGCCTGAACACTGAAGCTTTCTTT.

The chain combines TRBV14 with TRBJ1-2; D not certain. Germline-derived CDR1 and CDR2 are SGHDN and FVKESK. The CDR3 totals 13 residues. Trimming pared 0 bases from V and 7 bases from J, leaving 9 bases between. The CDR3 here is CASSQDFDRGYTF. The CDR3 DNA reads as TGTGCCAGCAGCCAAGACTTCGATCGTGGCTACACCTTC. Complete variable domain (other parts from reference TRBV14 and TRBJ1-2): EAGVTQFPSHSVIEKGQTVTLRCDPISGHDNLYWYRRVMGKEIKFLLHFVKESKQDESGMPNNRFLAERTGGTYSTLKVQPAELEDSGVYFCASSQDFDRGYTFGSGTRLTVV.

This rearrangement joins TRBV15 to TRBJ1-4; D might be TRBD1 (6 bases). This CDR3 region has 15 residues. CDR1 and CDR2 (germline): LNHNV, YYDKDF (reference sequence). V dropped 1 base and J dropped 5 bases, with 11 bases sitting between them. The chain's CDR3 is CATSRGPGANEKLFF. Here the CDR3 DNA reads TGTGCCACCAGCAGAGGCCCAGGGGCGAATGAAAAACTGTTTTTT. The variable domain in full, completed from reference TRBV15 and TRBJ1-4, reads DAMVIQNPRYQVTQFGKPVTLSCSQTLNHNVMYWYQQKSSQAPKLLFHYYDKDFNNEADTPDNFQSRRPNTSFCFLDIRSPGLGDTAMYLCATSRGPGANEKLFFGSGTQLSVL.

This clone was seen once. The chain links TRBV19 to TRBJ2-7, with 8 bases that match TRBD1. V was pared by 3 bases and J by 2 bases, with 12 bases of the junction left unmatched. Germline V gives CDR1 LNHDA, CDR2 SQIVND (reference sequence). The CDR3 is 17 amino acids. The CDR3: CASSIPMPDRDTYEQYF. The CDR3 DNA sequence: TGTGCCAGTAGTATCCCTATGCCGGACAGGGATACCTACGAGCAGTACTTC.

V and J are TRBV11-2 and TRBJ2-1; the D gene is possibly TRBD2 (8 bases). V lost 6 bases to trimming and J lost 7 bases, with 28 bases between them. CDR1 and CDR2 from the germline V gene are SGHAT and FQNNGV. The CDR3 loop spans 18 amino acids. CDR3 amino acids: CASRQQGSGAGARNEQFF. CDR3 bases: TGTGCCAGCAGGCAACAGGGGAGTGGAGCGGGAGCTCGGAATGAGCAGTTCTTC. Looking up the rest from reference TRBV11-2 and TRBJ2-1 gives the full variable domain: EAGVAQSPRYKIIEKRQSVAFWCNPISGHATLYWYQQILGQGPKLLIQFQNNGVVDDSQLPKDRFSAERLKGVDSTLKIQPAKLEDSAVYLCASRQQGSGAGARNEQFFGPGTRLTVL.

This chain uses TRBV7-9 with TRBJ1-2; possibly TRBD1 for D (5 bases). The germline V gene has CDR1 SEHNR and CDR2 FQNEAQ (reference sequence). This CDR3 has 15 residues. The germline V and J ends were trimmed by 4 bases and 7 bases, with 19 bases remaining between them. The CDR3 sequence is CASSSLSGVEGGYTF. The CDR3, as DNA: TGTGCCAGCAGCTCTCTCTCGGGGGTGGAAGGTGGCTACACCTTC.

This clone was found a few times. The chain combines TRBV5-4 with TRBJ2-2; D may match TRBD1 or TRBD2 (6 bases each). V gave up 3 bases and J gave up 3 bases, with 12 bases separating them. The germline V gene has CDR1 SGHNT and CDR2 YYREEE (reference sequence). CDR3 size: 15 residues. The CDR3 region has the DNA TGTGCCAGCAGCTCCGTAAGGGGGGACACCGGGGAGCTGTTTTTT. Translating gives CASSSVRGDTGELFF. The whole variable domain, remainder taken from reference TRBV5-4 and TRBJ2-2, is ETGVTQSPTHLIKTRGQQVTLRCSSQSGHNTVSWYQQALGQGPQFIFQYYREEENGRGNFPPRFSGLQFPNYSSELNVNALELDDSALYLCASSSVRGDTGELFFGEGSRLTVL.

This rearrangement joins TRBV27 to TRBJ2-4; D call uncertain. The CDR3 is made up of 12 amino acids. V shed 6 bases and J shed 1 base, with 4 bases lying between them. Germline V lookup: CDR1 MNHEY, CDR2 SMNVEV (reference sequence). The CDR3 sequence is CASRGAKNIQYF. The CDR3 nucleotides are TGTGCCAGCAGGGGTGCCAAAAACATTCAGTACTTC.

The CDR3 is CASSLSGGNTIYF. Written as DNA, the CDR3 is TGTGCCAGCAGTTTATCGGGCGGAAACACCATATATTTT. The chain has TRBV27 and TRBJ1-3; D remains unclear. CDR3 size: 13 residues. V dropped 0 bases and J dropped 4 bases, with 4 bases sitting between them. Germline V gene lookup returns CDR1 MNHEY and CDR2 SMNVEV (reference sequence).

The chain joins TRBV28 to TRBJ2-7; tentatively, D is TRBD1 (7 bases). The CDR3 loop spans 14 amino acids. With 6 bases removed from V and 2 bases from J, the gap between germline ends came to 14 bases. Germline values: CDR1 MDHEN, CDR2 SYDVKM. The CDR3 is CASRAGQSAYEQYF. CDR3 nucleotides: TGTGCCAGCAGGGCGGGACAGAGCGCCTACGAGCAGTACTTC. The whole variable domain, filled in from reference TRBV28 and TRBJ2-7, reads DVKVTQSSRYLVKRTGEKVFLECVQDMDHENMFWYRQDPGLGLRLIYFSYDVKMKEKGDIPEGYSVSREKKERFSLILESASTNQTSMYLCASRAGQSAYEQYFGPGTRLTVT.

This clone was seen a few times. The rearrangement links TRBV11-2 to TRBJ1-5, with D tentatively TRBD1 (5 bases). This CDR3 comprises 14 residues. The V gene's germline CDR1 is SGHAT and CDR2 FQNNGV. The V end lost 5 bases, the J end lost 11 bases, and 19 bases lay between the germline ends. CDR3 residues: CASSQNIGVGAQHF. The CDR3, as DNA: TGTGCCAGCAGCCAGAACATCGGTGTGGGGGCCCAGCATTTT.

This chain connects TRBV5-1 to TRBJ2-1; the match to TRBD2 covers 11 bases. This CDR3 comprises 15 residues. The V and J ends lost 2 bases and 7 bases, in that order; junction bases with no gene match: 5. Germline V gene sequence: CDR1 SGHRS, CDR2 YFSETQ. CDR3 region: CASSFLLAGANEQFF. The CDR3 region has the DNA TGCGCCAGCAGCTTCCTACTAGCGGGAGCAAATGAGCAGTTCTTC.

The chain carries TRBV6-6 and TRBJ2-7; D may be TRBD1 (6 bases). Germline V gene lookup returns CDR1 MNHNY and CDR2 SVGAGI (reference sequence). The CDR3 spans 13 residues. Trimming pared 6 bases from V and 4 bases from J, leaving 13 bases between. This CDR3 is CASSPWTDYEQYF. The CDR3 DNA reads TGTGCCAGCAGCCCCTGGACAGATTACGAGCAGTACTTC.

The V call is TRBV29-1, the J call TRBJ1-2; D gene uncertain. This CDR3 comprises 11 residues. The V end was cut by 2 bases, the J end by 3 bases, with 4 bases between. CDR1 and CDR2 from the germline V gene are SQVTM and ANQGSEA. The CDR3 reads CSVELYYGYTF. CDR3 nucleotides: TGCAGCGTTGAACTATACTATGGCTACACCTTC.

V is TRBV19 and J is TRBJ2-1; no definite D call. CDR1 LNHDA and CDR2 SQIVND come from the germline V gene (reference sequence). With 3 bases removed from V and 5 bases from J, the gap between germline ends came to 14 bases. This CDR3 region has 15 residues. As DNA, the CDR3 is TGTGCCAGTAGTATCGAAAACCAAATTAACAATGAGCAGTTCTTC. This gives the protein CASSIENQINNEQFF.

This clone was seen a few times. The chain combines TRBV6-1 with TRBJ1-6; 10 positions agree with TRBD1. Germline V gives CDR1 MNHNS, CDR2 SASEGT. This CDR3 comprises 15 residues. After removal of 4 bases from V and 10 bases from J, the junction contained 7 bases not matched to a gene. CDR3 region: CASSALGTGESPLHF. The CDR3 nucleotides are TGTGCCAGCAGTGCATTAGGGACAGGGGAATCACCCCTCCACTTT.

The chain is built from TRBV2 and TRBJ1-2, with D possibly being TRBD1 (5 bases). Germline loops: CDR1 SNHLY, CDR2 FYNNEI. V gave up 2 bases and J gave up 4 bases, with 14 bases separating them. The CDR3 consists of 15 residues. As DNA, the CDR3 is TGTGCCAGCAGTGAAAGACAGCTTGTCCTCTATGGCTACACCTTC. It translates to CASSERQLVLYGYTF.

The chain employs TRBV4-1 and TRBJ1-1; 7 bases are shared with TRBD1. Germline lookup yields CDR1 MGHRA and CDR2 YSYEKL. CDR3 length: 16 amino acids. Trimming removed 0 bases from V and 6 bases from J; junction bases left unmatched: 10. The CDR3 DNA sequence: TGCGCCAGCAGCCAAGATCGCACAGGGGTGGGCGCTGAAGCTTTCTTT. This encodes CASSQDRTGVGAEAFF.

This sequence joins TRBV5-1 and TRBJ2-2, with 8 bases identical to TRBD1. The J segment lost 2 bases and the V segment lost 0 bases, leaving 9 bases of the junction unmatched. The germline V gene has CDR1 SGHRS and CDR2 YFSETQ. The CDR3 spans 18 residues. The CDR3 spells CASSLGARTGINTGELFF. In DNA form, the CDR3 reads TGCGCCAGCAGCTTGGGAGCCCGGACAGGGATAAACACCGGGGAGCTGTTTTTT.

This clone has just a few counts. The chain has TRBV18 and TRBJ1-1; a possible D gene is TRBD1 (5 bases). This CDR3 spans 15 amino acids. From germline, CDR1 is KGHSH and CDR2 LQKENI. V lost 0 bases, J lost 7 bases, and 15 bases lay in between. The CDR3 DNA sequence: TGTGCCAGCTCACCACCGGACACGAGGATGATTGAAGCTTTCTTT. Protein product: CASSPPDTRMIEAFF. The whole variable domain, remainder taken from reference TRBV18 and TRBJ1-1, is NAGVMQNPRHLVRRRGQEARLRCSPMKGHSHVYWYRQLPEEGLKFMVYLQKENIIDESGMPKERFSAEFPKEGPSILRIQQVVRGDSAAYFCASSPPDTRMIEAFFGQGTRLTVV.

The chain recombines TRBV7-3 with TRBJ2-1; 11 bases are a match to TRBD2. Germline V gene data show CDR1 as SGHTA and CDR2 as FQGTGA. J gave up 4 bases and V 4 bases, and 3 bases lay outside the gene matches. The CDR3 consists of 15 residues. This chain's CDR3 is CASSWLAGGYNEQFF. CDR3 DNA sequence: TGTGCCAGCAGCTGGCTAGCGGGAGGATACAATGAGCAGTTCTTC.

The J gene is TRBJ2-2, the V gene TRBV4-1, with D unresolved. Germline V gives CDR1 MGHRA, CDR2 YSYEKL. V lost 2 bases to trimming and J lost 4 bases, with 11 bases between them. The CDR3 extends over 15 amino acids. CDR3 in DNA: TGCGCCAGCAGCCAACCTATGGAGTTCACCGGGGAGCTGTTTTTT. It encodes CASSQPMEFTGELFF.

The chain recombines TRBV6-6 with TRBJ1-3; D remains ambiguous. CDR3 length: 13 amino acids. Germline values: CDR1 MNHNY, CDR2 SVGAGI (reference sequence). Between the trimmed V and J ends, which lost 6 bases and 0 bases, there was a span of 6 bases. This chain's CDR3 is CASRVISGNTIYF. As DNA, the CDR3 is TGTGCCAGCAGGGTTATCTCTGGAAACACCATATATTTT.